The sequence of this T cell receptor (beta chain) was determined in a study of T cell repertoires in cytomegalovirus infection. In the study overall: An indication of both CMV infection and matching HLA type came from public TCR beta signatures. Findings and caveats of the study: Within the response measured ex vivo, HLA-C-restricted CMV-specific TCR beta clonotypes were dominant.

Germline CDR1 reads LNHDA; CDR2 reads SQIVND (reference sequence). V gave up 8 bases and J gave up 7 bases; unmatched junction bases: 12. CDR3 size: 14 residues. TCRdb recomputed calls from the reads with MiXCR, one row per CDR3 protein. The sample lists around 490,000 distinct CDR3 sequences, around 27% occurring once. With respect to this clonotype: Its specificity is unknown.

Sequenced sample: PBMCs. The sequence derives from a human donor in good health (CMV status not recorded). Some clones in this sample may be carry-over from other donors' samples. The J gene is TRBJ1-2, the V gene TRBV19; 8 positions match TRBD1. CDR3 loop: CASGLQVDRGGYTF. For the CDR3, the DNA is TGTGCCAGTGGGCTTCAGGTTGACAGGGGTGGCTACACCTTC.